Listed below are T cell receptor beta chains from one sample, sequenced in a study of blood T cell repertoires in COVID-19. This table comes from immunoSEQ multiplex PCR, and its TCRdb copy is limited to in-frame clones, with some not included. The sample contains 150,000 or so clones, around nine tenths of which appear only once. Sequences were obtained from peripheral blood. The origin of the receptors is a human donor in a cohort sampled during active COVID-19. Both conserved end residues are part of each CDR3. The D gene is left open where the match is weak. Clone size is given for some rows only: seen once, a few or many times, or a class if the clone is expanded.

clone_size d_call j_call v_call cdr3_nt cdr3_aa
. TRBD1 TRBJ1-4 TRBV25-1 TGTGCCAGCAGTGAATCGACAGGGGTTTCTGAAAAACTGTTTTTT CASSESTGVSEKLFF
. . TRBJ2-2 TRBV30 TGTGCCTGGAGTCGTGGAGGAACGAACACCGGGGAGCTGTTTTTT CAWSRGGTNTGELFF
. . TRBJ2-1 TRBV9 TGTGCCAGCGCGCCCCAGGGTAATACCTACAATGAGCAGTTCTTC CASAPQGNTYNEQFF
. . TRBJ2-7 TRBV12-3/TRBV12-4 TGTGCCAGCAGTTACAGGGTCCACGAGCAGTACTTC CASSYRVHEQYF
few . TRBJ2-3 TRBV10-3 TGTGCCATCAGTGAGGAGACGGAGGAAGATACGCAGTATTTT CAISEETEEDTQYF
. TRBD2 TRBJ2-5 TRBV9 TGTGCCAGCAGCTCCCCCGGGGGGTCTCAGACCCAGTACTTC CASSSPGGSQTQYF
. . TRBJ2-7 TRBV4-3 TGCGCCAGCAGCCAAGTATTAGCGGCATCCTACGAGCAGTACTTC CASSQVLAASYEQYF
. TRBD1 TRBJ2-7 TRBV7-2 TGTGCCAGCACCAGACAGGGTGGTTACGAGCAGTACTTC CASTRQGGYEQYF
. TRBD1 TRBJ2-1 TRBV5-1 TGCGCCAGCAGCTTGGCGACAGGGAGCTCCTACAATGAGCAGTTCTTC CASSLATGSSYNEQFF
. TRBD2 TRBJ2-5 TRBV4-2 TGTGCCAGCAGCCAAGCAGGACTAGCGGGTATCCAAGAGACCCAGTACTTC CASSQAGLAGIQETQYF